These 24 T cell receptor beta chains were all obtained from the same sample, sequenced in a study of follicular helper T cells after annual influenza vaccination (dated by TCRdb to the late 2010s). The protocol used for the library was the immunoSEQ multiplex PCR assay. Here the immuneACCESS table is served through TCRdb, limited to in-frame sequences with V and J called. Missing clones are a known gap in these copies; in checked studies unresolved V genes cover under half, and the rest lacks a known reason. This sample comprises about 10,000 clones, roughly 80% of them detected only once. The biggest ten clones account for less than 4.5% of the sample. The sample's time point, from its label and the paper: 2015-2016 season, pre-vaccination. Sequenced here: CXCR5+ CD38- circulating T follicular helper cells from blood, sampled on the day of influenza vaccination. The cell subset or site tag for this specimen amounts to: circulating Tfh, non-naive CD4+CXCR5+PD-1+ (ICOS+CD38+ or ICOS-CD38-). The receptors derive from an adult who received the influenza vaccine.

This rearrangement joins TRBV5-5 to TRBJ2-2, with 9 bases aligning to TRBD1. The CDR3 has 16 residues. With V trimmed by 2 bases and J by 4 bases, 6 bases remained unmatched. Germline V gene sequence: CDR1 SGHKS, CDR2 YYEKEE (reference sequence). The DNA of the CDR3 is TGTGCCAGCAGCTTTAACAGGGGGCAGGGCACCGGGGAGCTGTTTTTT. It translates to CASSFNRGQGTGELFF.

In DNA, the CDR3 is TGCGCCAGCAGCTCAGATTGGGAGGGGGATGGCTACACCTTC. Translation gives CASSSDWEGDGYTF. The rearrangement joins TRBV5-1 to TRBJ1-2, with a possible D match to TRBD1 (6 bases). The CDR3 runs to 14 residues. Germline V gives CDR1 SGHRS, CDR2 YFSETQ. V dropped 3 bases and J dropped 6 bases, with 15 bases sitting between them.

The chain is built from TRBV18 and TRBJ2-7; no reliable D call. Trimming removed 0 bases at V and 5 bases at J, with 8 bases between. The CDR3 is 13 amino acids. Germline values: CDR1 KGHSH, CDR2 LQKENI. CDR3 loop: CASSPPSLDEQYF. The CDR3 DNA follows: TGTGCCAGCTCACCACCTTCTTTGGACGAGCAGTACTTC.

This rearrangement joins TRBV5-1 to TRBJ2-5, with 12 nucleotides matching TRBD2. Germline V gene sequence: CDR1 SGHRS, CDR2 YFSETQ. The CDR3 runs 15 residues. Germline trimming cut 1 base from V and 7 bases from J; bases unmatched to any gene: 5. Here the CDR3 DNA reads TGCGCCAGCAGCTTGTTGACTAGCGGGAGTAGGACCCAGTACTTC. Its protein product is CASSLLTSGSRTQYF.

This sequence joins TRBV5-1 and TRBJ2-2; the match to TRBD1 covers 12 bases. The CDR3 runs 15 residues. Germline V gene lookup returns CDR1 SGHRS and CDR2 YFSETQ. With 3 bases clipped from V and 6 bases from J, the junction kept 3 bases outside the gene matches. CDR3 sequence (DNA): TGCGCCAGCAGCTACGGGACAGGGGGCTCCGGGGAGCTGTTTTTT. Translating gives CASSYGTGGSGELFF.

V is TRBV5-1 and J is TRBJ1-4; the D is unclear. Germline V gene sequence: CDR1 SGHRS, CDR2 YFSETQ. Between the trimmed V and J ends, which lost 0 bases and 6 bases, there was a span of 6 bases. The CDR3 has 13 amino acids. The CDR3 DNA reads TGCGCCAGCAGCTTGGGTCCAGATGAAAAACTGTTTTTT. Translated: CASSLGPDEKLFF.

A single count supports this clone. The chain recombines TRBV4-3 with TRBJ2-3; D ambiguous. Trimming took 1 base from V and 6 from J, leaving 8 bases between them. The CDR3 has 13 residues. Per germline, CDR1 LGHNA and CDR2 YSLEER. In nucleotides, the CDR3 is TGCGCCAGCAGCCAAGCGGCCCCTGATACGCAGTATTTT. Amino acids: CASSQAAPDTQYF.

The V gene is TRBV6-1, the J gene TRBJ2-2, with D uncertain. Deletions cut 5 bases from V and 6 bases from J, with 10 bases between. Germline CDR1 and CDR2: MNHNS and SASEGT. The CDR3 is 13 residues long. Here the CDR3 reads CASSILGSGELFF. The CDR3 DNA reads TGTGCCAGCAGTATTCTAGGGTCCGGGGAGCTGTTTTTT.

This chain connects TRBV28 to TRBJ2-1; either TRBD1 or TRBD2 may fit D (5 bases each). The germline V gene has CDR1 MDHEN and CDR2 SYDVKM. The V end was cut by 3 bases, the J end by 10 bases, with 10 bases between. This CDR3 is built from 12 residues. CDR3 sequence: CASSFNWGEQFF. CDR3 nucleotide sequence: TGTGCCAGCAGTTTTAACTGGGGGGAGCAGTTCTTC.

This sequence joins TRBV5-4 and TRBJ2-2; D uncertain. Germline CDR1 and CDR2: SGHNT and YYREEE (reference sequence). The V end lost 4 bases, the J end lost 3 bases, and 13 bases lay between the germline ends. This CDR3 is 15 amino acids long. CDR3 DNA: TGTGCCAGCAGCCCCGCAGACGTACACACCGGGGAGCTGTTTTTT. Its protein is CASSPADVHTGELFF.

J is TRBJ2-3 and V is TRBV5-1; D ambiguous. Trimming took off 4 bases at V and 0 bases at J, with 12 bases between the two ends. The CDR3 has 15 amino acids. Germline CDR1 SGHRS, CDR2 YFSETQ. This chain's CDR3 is CASSPPQTSTDTQYF. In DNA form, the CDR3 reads TGCGCCAGCAGCCCACCACAGACTAGCACAGATACGCAGTATTTT.

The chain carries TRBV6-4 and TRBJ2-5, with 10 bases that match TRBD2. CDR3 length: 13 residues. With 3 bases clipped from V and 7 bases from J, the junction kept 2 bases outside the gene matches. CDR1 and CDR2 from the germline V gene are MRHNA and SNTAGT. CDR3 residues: CASSEASGGTQYF. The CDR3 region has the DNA TGTGCCAGCAGTGAGGCTAGCGGGGGGACCCAGTACTTC.

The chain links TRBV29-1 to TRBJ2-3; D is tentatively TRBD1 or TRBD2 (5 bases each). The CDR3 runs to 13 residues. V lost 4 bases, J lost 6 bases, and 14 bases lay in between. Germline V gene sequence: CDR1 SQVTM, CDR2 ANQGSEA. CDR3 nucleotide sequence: TGCAGCGTTGGTCGGGATAAGGGGGATACGCAGTATTTT. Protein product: CSVGRDKGDTQYF.

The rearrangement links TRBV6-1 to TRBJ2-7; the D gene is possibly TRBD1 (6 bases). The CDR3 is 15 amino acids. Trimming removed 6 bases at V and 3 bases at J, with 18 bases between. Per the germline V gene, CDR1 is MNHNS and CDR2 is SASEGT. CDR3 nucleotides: TGTGCCAGCAGAGGGGGACACAACCCACTCTACGAGCAGTACTTC. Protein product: CASRGGHNPLYEQYF.

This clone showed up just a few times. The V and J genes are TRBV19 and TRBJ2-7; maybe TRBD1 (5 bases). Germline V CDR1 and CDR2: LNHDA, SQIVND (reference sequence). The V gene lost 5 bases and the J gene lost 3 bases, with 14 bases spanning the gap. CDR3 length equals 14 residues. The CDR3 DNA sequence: TGTGCCAGTAGTCCTCGACAGACGAACTACGAGCAGTACTTC. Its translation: CASSPRQTNYEQYF.

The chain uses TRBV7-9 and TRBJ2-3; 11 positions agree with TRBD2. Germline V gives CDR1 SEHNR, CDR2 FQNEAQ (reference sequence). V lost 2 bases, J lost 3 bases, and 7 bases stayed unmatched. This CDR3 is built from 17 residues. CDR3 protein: CASSLSTSGMATDTQYF. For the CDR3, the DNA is TGTGCCAGCAGCTTATCGACTAGCGGGATGGCTACAGATACGCAGTATTTT.

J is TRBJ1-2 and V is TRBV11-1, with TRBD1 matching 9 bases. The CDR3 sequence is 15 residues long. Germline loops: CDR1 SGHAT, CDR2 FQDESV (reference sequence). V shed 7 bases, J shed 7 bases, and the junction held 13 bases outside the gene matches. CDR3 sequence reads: CASTLSGTGIGGYTF. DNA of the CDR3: TGTGCCAGCACCCTAAGCGGGACAGGGATCGGTGGCTACACCTTC.

CDR3 nucleotide sequence: TGTGCCAGCAGGGAAGGGAGTGGGGCCAACGTCCTGACTTTC. Protein product: CASREGSGANVLTF. V gene TRBV19 combines with J gene TRBJ2-6; D could derive from TRBD1 or TRBD2 (5 bases each). The V gene's germline CDR1 is LNHDA and CDR2 SQIVND (reference sequence). Trimming pared 9 bases from V and 3 bases from J, leaving 12 bases between. This CDR3 is built from 14 residues.

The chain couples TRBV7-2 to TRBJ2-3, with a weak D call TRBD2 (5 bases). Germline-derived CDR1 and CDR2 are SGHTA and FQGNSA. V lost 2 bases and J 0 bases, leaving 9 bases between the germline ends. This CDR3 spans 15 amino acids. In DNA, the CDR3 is TGTGCCAGCAGCTTACAGCGGACTAGCACAGATACGCAGTATTTT. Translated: CASSLQRTSTDTQYF.

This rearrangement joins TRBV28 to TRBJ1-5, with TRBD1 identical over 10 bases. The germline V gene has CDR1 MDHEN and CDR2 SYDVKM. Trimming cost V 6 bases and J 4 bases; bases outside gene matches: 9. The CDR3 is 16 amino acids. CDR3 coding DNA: TGTGCCAGCAGCCATATACGGACAGGGGGGAATCAGCCCCAGCATTTT. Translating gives CASSHIRTGGNQPQHF.

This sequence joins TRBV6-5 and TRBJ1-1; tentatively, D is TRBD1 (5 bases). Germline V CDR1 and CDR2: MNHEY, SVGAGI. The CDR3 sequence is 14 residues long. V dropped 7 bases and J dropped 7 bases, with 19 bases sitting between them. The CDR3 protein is CASINPGSGDEAFF. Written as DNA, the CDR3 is TGTGCCAGCATCAACCCAGGGTCTGGGGATGAAGCTTTCTTT.

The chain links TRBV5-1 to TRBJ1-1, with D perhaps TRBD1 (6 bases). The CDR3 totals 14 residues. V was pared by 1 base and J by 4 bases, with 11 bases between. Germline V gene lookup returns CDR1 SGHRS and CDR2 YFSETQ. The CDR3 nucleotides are TGCGCCAGCAGCTTGAGGGGGTTAGGCACTGAAGCTTTCTTT. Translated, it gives CASSLRGLGTEAFF.

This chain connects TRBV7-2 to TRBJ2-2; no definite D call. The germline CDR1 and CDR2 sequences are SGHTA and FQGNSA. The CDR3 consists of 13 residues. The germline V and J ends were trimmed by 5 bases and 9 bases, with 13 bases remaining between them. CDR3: CASSPEAARELFF. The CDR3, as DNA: TGTGCCAGCAGCCCCGAAGCCGCAAGGGAGCTGTTTTTT.

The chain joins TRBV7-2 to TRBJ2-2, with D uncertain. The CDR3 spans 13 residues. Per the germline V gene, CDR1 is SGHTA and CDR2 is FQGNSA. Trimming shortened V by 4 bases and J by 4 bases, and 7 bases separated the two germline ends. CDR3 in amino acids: CASSSGLTGELFF. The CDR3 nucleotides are TGTGCCAGCAGCTCCGGGCTCACCGGGGAGCTGTTTTTT.